One and the same sample provided the 31 T cell receptor beta chains below, sequenced in a study of T-cell reconstitution after alpha-beta-depleted transplantation in children. As it was prepared, the TCRbeta library received unique molecular identifiers. Via MiXCR, TCRdb re-called the PCR reads, giving one row per CDR3 protein. The table lists about 610,000 distinct CDR3 sequences, approximately 10% of them singletons. The sample was PBMCs from the stem cell graft donor, taken from the stem cell graft. The source of these receptors is a human donor who donated a stem cell graft to a child with acute myeloid leukemia.

This clonotype was seen many times. The rearrangement joins TRBV29-1 to TRBJ2-1; D is possibly TRBD2 (6 bases). Germline lookup yields CDR1 SQVTM and CDR2 ANQGSEA. The CDR3 spans 17 residues. The CDR3 DNA sequence: TGCAGTACGGGCTCGGGGGTCCTGGGGGGACCCTACAATGAGCAGTTCTTC. Translated, it gives CSTGSGVLGGPYNEQFF.

V usage is TRBV10-3 and J usage is TRBJ2-1; D is uncertain. V dropped 1 base and J dropped 5 bases, with 12 bases sitting between them. Germline assignment: CDR1 ENHRY and CDR2 SYGVKD. The CDR3 loop spans 15 amino acids. CDR3 in DNA: TGTGCCATCAGTGAGTTCTCGACGGCTAACAATGAGCAGTTCTTC. It encodes CAISEFSTANNEQFF.

The J gene is TRBJ2-7, the V gene TRBV15, with D tentatively TRBD1 (5 bases). Per germline, CDR1 LNHNV and CDR2 YYDKDF (reference sequence). The CDR3 sequence is 16 residues long. V dropped 0 bases and J dropped 9 bases, with 21 bases sitting between them. The CDR3 region has the DNA TGTGCCACCAGCAGAGAAGGTCAGGGTCCTGAAACCTCGCAGTACTTC. Residues: CATSREGQGPETSQYF.

This clonotype was detected a few times. The chain is built from TRBV30 and TRBJ2-7, with 9 bases matching TRBD1. The germline V gene encodes CDR1 GTSNPN and CDR2 SVGIG (reference sequence). The CDR3 sequence is 14 residues long. V trimming: 3 bases; J trimming: 3 bases; junction bases outside the gene matches: 6. The DNA of the CDR3 is TGTGCCTGGAGGAAACAGGGGGCCCTCTACGAGCAGTACTTC. Its translation: CAWRKQGALYEQYF.

The table lists this clonotype with a few counts. The chain recombines TRBV12-3 or TRBV12-4 with TRBJ2-3; 8 bases are shared with TRBD2. The CDR3 covers 13 residues. J gave up 11 bases and V 7 bases, and 11 bases lay outside the gene matches. The CDR3 protein is CASIDIAGRKQYF. The CDR3 DNA reads TGTGCCAGCATCGATATAGCGGGACGGAAGCAGTATTTT.

This clonotype occurred a few times. This chain connects TRBV12-3 or TRBV12-4 to TRBJ2-1, with D possibly TRBD2 on 6 matching bases. Trimming shortened V by 6 bases and J by 6 bases, and 18 bases separated the two germline ends. The CDR3 extends over 15 amino acids. CDR3 nucleotides: TGTGCCAGCAGCCCTCTGGGGGACGGGGGCAATGAGCAGTTCTTC. It translates to CASSPLGDGGNEQFF.

This clonotype was seen only a few times. The chain carries TRBV20-1 and TRBJ2-5; TRBD2 matches 9 bases. This CDR3 spans 14 amino acids. Germline V gene data show CDR1 as DFQATT and CDR2 as SNEGSKA (reference sequence). Trimming cost V 6 bases and J 5 bases; bases outside gene matches: 10. The CDR3 nucleotides read TGCAGTGCCCCGGCGGGAGGGCCAACTGAGACCCAGTACTTC. Residues: CSAPAGGPTETQYF.

This clonotype has more than one count but fewer than ten. The chain is built from TRBV6-5 and TRBJ2-1; D is unresolved. V dropped 6 bases and J dropped 7 bases, with 19 bases sitting between them. Germline V CDR1 and CDR2: MNHEY, SVGAGI. The CDR3 is 15 amino acids. CDR3 coding DNA: TGTGCCAGCAGCCTTACTTCCTCCAAGGGTAATGAGCAGTTCTTC. This codes for CASSLTSSKGNEQFF.

A remark on this clonotype: It may be a read error: a sequence one base away is much more abundant. The genes are TRBV5-1 and TRBJ2-1, with 7 bases fitting TRBD1. CDR1 is SGHRS, CDR2 YFSETQ, per germline. This CDR3 comprises 14 residues. With V trimmed by 7 bases and J by 6 bases, 10 bases remained unmatched. As DNA, the CDR3 is TGCGCCAGCCTCTCCGGGACAGTCAGCAATGAGCAGTTCTTC. Translated, it gives CASLSGTVSNEQFF.

Only a few counts were recorded for this clonotype. This chain connects TRBV2 to TRBJ2-1, with 10 bases fitting TRBD2. The ends lost 2 bases at V and 15 bases at J; junction bases unmatched: 7. Germline assignment: CDR1 SNHLY and CDR2 FYNNEI. The CDR3 is 13 amino acids. CDR3 nucleotide sequence: TGTGCCAGCAGTGAATACCTAGCGGGAGCTAGGTTCTTC. It encodes CASSEYLAGARFF.

At least ten counts were recorded for this clonotype. The chain employs TRBV4-2 and TRBJ2-1; D is unclear. The germline CDR1 and CDR2 sequences are LGHNA and YNFKEQ. Trimming removed 7 bases from V and 0 bases from J, with 13 bases in between. The CDR3 loop spans 15 amino acids. CDR3 sequence: CASTPTLSSYNEQFF. CDR3 bases: TGTGCCAGCACCCCCACTCTCAGCTCCTACAATGAGCAGTTCTTC.

Ten or more counts support this clonotype. This chain connects TRBV15 to TRBJ2-1, with 12 bases identical to TRBD1. Germline-derived CDR1 and CDR2 are LNHNV and YYDKDF (reference sequence). V gave up 8 bases and J gave up 7 bases; unmatched junction bases: 6. CDR3 length: 14 residues. CDR3 nucleotide sequence: TGTGCCACCGCTCGGGACAGGGGGCGGAATGAGCAGTTCTTC. Translation gives CATARDRGRNEQFF.

This clonotype was seen a handful of times. This chain uses TRBV29-1 with TRBJ1-1; D gene uncertain. Trimming stripped 7 bases from V and 5 bases from J, with 11 bases between. Per germline, CDR1 SQVTM and CDR2 ANQGSEA. The CDR3 runs 11 residues. CDR3 protein: CSGGSVTEAFF. The CDR3, as DNA: TGCAGCGGCGGTTCGGTGACTGAAGCTTTCTTT.

The chain links TRBV4-2 to TRBJ2-1; D is possibly TRBD2 (5 bases). The CDR3 totals 17 residues. Trimming took 1 base from V and 5 from J, leaving 18 bases between them. Germline V gene lookup returns CDR1 LGHNA and CDR2 YNFKEQ. Here the CDR3 DNA reads TGTGCCAGCAGCCAAGGATACGGAGGCGCAGCCCACAATGAGCAGTTCTTC. Its translation: CASSQGYGGAAHNEQFF.

This clonotype was observed many times. The rearrangement joins TRBV29-1 to TRBJ2-2; 7 bases are a match to TRBD2. Germline CDR1 and CDR2: SQVTM and ANQGSEA. The CDR3 extends over 14 amino acids. V shed 4 bases, J shed 4 bases, and the junction held 6 bases outside the gene matches. The CDR3 region is CSVVMGLITGELFF. The DNA of the CDR3 is TGCAGCGTTGTAATGGGACTAATCACCGGGGAGCTGTTTTTT.

This sequence joins TRBV29-1 and TRBJ2-1; 7 nucleotides line up with TRBD2. V shed 1 base, J shed 7 bases, and the junction held 7 bases outside the gene matches. Germline values: CDR1 SQVTM, CDR2 ANQGSEA. The CDR3 consists of 14 residues. CDR3: CSVEGRELRNEQFF. CDR3 DNA: TGCAGCGTTGAAGGGCGGGAGTTGCGTAATGAGCAGTTCTTC.

In its sample, this clonotype was seen a few times. CDR3 loop: CSAILATYNEQFF. The CDR3 DNA reads as TGCAGTGCTATTCTAGCCACCTACAATGAGCAGTTCTTC. This chain links TRBV20-1 with TRBJ2-1; maybe TRBD2 (5 bases). Germline CDR1 DFQATT, CDR2 SNEGSKA (reference sequence). V gave up 4 bases and J gave up 2 bases, with 9 bases separating them. This CDR3 is 13 amino acids long.

The chain carries TRBV6-5 and TRBJ2-4; no definite D call. The V gene's germline CDR1 is MNHEY and CDR2 SVGAGI. The CDR3 consists of 16 residues. The ends were cut back, 0 bases at V and 0 bases at J, with 9 bases in the middle. CDR3 amino acids: CASSYSEGLAKNIQYF. CDR3 in DNA: TGTGCCAGCAGTTACTCCGAAGGGCTAGCCAAAAACATTCAGTACTTC.

The chain combines TRBV6-2 or TRBV6-3 with TRBJ2-1; 13 nucleotides align to TRBD2. This CDR3 contains 15 residues. Germline values: CDR1 MNHEY, CDR2 SVGEGT. Trimming removed 6 bases from V and 9 bases from J; junction bases left unmatched: 8. The DNA for the CDR3 is TGTGCCAGCAGCCACGGACTAGCGGGAGAACTTGAGCAGTTCTTC. It yields the protein CASSHGLAGELEQFF.

The table lists this clonotype with many counts. The chain joins TRBV7-2 to TRBJ2-7; TRBD2 might be the D (5 bases). The CDR3 runs to 12 residues. With 6 bases removed from V and 4 bases from J, the gap between germline ends came to 10 bases. CDR1 SGHTA and CDR2 FQGNSA come from the germline V gene. CDR3 coding DNA: TGTGCCAGCAGTCGGACTGGGTACGAGCAGTACTTC. Translated: CASSRTGYEQYF.

This clonotype was observed at least ten times. The rearrangement uses TRBV6-2 or TRBV6-3 and TRBJ2-7; TRBD1 aligns across 7 bases. Looked up from germline, CDR1 is MNHEY and CDR2 is SVGEGT. The trim removed 0 bases at V and 1 base at J, leaving 9 bases unmatched. This CDR3 contains 17 residues. Here the CDR3 reads CASSYSPFGDSSYEQYF. CDR3 in DNA: TGTGCCAGCAGTTACTCTCCTTTCGGGGACAGTTCCTACGAGCAGTACTTC.

This clonotype appeared a few times. This chain joins TRBV20-1 and TRBJ2-7; no definite D call. The V and J ends lost 6 bases and 2 bases respectively, with 17 bases between them. Germline CDR1 and CDR2: DFQATT and SNEGSKA (reference sequence). This CDR3 is built from 14 residues. CDR3 in amino acids: CSAPRQDATYEQYF. The CDR3 DNA reads as TGCAGTGCCCCTCGCCAGGATGCAACCTACGAGCAGTACTTC.

This clonotype was counted between two and nine times. This chain joins TRBV21-1 and TRBJ2-3; the tabulated D call, TRBD1, remains unverified against the DNA. TRBV21-1 is a pseudogene segment. CDR3 length: 14 residues. The CDR3 DNA reads TGTGCCAGCAGCAAAGGGGGGAGCACAGATACGCAGTATTTT. It specifies CASSKGGSTDTQYF.

This clonotype has just a few counts. The chain has TRBV27 and TRBJ2-2, with D tentatively TRBD2 (5 bases). V gave up 1 base and J gave up 3 bases, with 9 bases separating them. Germline CDR1 reads MNHEY; CDR2 reads SMNVEV (reference sequence). The CDR3 is 15 amino acids. The CDR3 loop is CASSLWLADTGELFF. CDR3 DNA: TGTGCCAGCAGTTTATGGCTAGCCGACACCGGGGAGCTGTTTTTT.

This clonotype was found a few times. The chain has TRBV29-1 and TRBJ2-2; D is uncertain. The CDR3 has 13 residues. The germline V gene has CDR1 SQVTM and CDR2 ANQGSEA. V gave up 0 bases and J gave up 3 bases, with 5 bases separating them. The CDR3 protein is CSVEEGYTGELFF. In DNA form, the CDR3 reads TGCAGCGTTGAAGAGGGCTACACCGGGGAGCTGTTTTTT.

The chain is built from TRBV2 and TRBJ2-7, with no clear D. Trimming left V 1 base short and J 8 bases short, with 6 bases between. CDR3 size: 11 residues. CDR1 is SNHLY and CDR2 is FYNNEI in the germline V gene. This chain's CDR3 is CASSEGSQQYF. Written as DNA, the CDR3 is TGTGCCAGCAGTGAAGGCAGCCAGCAGTACTTC.

This clonotype was seen a handful of times. The CDR3 bases are TGTGCCACCAGCAGAGGTGAAGGGAGCCGGGGTGCAGATACGCAGTATTTT. This encodes CATSRGEGSRGADTQYF. V is TRBV15 and J is TRBJ2-3, with D perhaps TRBD2 (5 bases). Germline lookup yields CDR1 LNHNV and CDR2 YYDKDF (reference sequence). The V and J ends lost 1 base and 4 bases respectively, with 18 bases between them. This CDR3 has 17 residues.

This clonotype was counted between two and nine times. This chain uses TRBV12-3 or TRBV12-4 with TRBJ1-5; D call uncertain. With 10 bases removed from V and 9 bases from J, the gap between germline ends came to 13 bases. The CDR3 length is 11 residues. CDR3 coding DNA: TGTGCCACCTCAAACCCCCGGCCCCAGCATTTT. This gives the protein CATSNPRPQHF.

This clonotype appeared many times. The chain employs TRBV5-1 and TRBJ2-7; D not certain. The germline V gene encodes CDR1 SGHRS and CDR2 YFSETQ. This CDR3 spans 13 amino acids. The germline V and J ends were trimmed by 0 bases and 1 base, with 5 bases remaining between them. CDR3 loop: CASSLDASYEQYF. In DNA, the CDR3 is TGCGCCAGCAGCTTGGACGCTTCCTACGAGCAGTACTTC.

In its sample, this clonotype was seen many times. This chain connects TRBV20-1 to TRBJ2-5; the D gene could be TRBD1 or TRBD2 (5 bases each). V was clipped by 0 bases and J by 3 bases, with 8 bases between them. The CDR3 covers 13 residues. CDR1 and CDR2 (germline): DFQATT, SNEGSKA (reference sequence). The CDR3 DNA sequence: TGCAGTGCTAGAGATGGGGGAAAAGAGACCCAGTACTTC. It is translated as CSARDGGKETQYF.

This clonotype was observed a handful of times. This chain links TRBV12-3 or TRBV12-4 with TRBJ2-3, with TRBD1 identical over 9 bases. CDR3 length: 16 residues. The ends lost 0 bases at V and 6 bases at J; junction bases unmatched: 7. CDR3 DNA: TGTGCCAGCAGTTTAGCGGGACAGGGTAAATCGGATACGCAGTATTTT. Residues: CASSLAGQGKSDTQYF.